These 18 T cell receptor beta chains share one sample of origin, sequenced in a study of shared clonotypes between healthy human individuals. Here immunoSEQ multiplex PCR was the method, and the copy in TCRdb shows in-frame clones only, minus some. Here the sample spans 2,100,000 or so clones, 95% being singletons. The sequenced material came from naive CD4+ T cells sorted from blood. Described subset: CD45RA+ positively selected. Receptor source: a man in his late teens or twenties in good health.

The rearrangement links TRBV7-9 to TRBJ1-1, with TRBD1 as a possible D gene (5 bases). The V and J ends lost 5 bases and 1 base respectively, with 20 bases between them. CDR3 length equals 17 residues. Looked up from germline, CDR1 is SEHNR and CDR2 is FQNEAQ (reference sequence). The CDR3: CASSPRTGQLGNTEAFF. The CDR3 DNA reads as TGTGCCAGCAGCCCACGGACGGGGCAATTAGGGAACACTGAAGCTTTCTTT.

V gene TRBV6-1 combines with J gene TRBJ2-5, with D possibly TRBD2 on 6 matching bases. V was clipped by 1 base and J by 0 bases, with 9 bases between them. CDR3 size: 15 residues. Germline CDR1 is MNHNS and CDR2 is SASEGT. CDR3 sequence (DNA): TGTGCCAGCAGTGAAGTTTGGGGGGACCAAGAGACCCAGTACTTC. Translating gives CASSEVWGDQETQYF.

The chain is built from TRBV14 and TRBJ1-2; the D is unclear. V was pared by 4 bases and J by 5 bases, with 20 bases between. There are 16 residues in the CDR3. Germline lookup yields CDR1 SGHDN and CDR2 FVKESK. In DNA form, the CDR3 reads TGTGCCAGCAGCCGGATTGGACCCCGCTCTGGGTATGGCTACACCTTC. Its translation is CASSRIGPRSGYGYTF.

This clone was seen only a few times. The chain is built from TRBV27 and TRBJ2-7, with 7 bases that match TRBD2. Germline V lookup: CDR1 MNHEY, CDR2 SMNVEV (reference sequence). This CDR3 has 14 amino acids. Trimming cost V 6 bases and J 3 bases; bases outside gene matches: 8. Written as DNA, the CDR3 is TGTGCCAGCAGCCCCGGGACTAAGAACTACGAGCAGTACTTC. Protein product: CASSPGTKNYEQYF.

Here the CDR3 DNA reads TGTGCCAGTAGGCCTGACAGGGTCAGGGCTGAAGCTTTCTTT. Protein sequence: CASRPDRVRAEAFF. The rearrangement joins TRBV19 to TRBJ1-1; 7 positions match TRBD1. The CDR3 totals 14 residues. The germline V gene has CDR1 LNHDA and CDR2 SQIVND (reference sequence). Germline trimming cut 6 bases from V and 6 bases from J; bases unmatched to any gene: 10.

V and J are TRBV28 and TRBJ2-2; 7 bases are a match to TRBD2. The CDR3 runs 15 residues. Trimming at V came to 7 bases and at J to 5 bases, leaving 10 bases not matched to a gene. The germline V gene encodes CDR1 MDHEN and CDR2 SYDVKM. The CDR3 coding sequence is TGTGCCAGCACCCCGGGTGGGCGGGGGACCGGGGAGCTGTTTTTT. This encodes CASTPGGRGTGELFF.

The chain employs TRBV30 and TRBJ1-2; D is unresolved. The CDR3 contains 15 residues. Germline CDR1 and CDR2: GTSNPN and SVGIG (reference sequence). V was trimmed by 5 bases and J by 3 bases, leaving 19 bases between them. The CDR3 sequence is CAWAPIGKFHYGYTF. As DNA, the CDR3 is TGTGCCTGGGCTCCGATCGGGAAGTTTCACTATGGCTACACCTTC.

The CDR3 region is CASSATQGVTKNIQYF. In nucleotides, the CDR3 is TGTGCCAGCAGTGCAACTCAGGGGGTTACCAAAAACATTCAGTACTTC. The genes are TRBV2 and TRBJ2-4, with 7 bases that match TRBD1. CDR1 is SNHLY and CDR2 is FYNNEI in the germline V gene. V trimming: 4 bases; J trimming: 2 bases; junction bases outside the gene matches: 8. The CDR3 is 16 residues long. The entire variable domain, with the rest obtained from reference TRBV2 and TRBJ2-4, is as follows: EPEVTQTPSHQVTQMGQEVILRCVPISNHLYFYWYRQILGQKVEFLVSFYNNEISEKSEIFDDQFSVERPDGSNFTLKIRSTKLEDSAMYFCASSATQGVTKNIQYFGAGTRLSVL.

The rearrangement links TRBV19 to TRBJ2-1; D possibly corresponds to TRBD2 (5 bases). Germline V CDR1 and CDR2: LNHDA, SQIVND (reference sequence). This CDR3 has 15 amino acids. The V end was cut by 3 bases, the J end by 4 bases, with 13 bases between. The CDR3 DNA follows: TGTGCCAGTAGTATGTCCAGCGGAACATACAATGAGCAGTTCTTC. Encoded protein: CASSMSSGTYNEQFF.

V is TRBV12-5 and J is TRBJ2-5; possibly TRBD1 or TRBD2 for D (6 bases each). There are 13 residues in the CDR3. Trimming took 0 bases from V and 13 from J, leaving 15 bases between them. Germline V gene lookup returns CDR1 LGHNT and CDR2 FRNRAP. The CDR3 region has the DNA TGTGCTAGTGGTTTGGTAACGCGGGGACACCCGTACTTC. This encodes CASGLVTRGHPYF. Drawing the rest from reference TRBV12-5 and TRBJ2-5, the complete variable domain is DARVTQTPRHKVTEMGQEVTMRCQPILGHNTVFWYRQTMMQGLELLAYFRNRAPLDDSGMPKDRFSAEMPDATLATLKIQPSEPRDSAVYFCASGLVTRGHPYFGPGTRLLVL.

V is TRBV10-1 and J is TRBJ1-6, with TRBD1 matching over 7 bases. The CDR3 consists of 14 residues. The germline V gene encodes CDR1 WNHNN and CDR2 SYGVQD (reference sequence). The V segment lost 8 bases and the J segment 9 bases; nucleotides outside the gene matches: 10. The CDR3 region is CASGDSPLGSPLHF. The CDR3 DNA follows: TGCGCCAGCGGGGACAGCCCTTTGGGTTCACCCCTCCACTTT.

The rearrangement links TRBV19 to TRBJ1-5; D unclear. V was pared by 10 bases and J by 3 bases, with 16 bases between. The germline CDR1 and CDR2 sequences are LNHDA and SQIVND (reference sequence). The CDR3 length is 14 residues. The CDR3 region has the DNA TGTGCCACCCGGGCCGGGCAGAACAATCAGCCCCAGCATTTT. It specifies CATRAGQNNQPQHF.

The chain links TRBV10-3 to TRBJ1-4; 7 nucleotides match TRBD1. From germline, CDR1 is ENHRY and CDR2 SYGVKD. The CDR3 extends over 14 amino acids. Trimming took 2 bases from V and 8 from J; bases not matched to a gene: 5. The chain's CDR3 is CAISEGRGGEKLFF. The CDR3 nucleotides are TGTGCCATCAGTGAGGGCAGGGGGGGAGAAAAACTGTTTTTT.

The chain employs TRBV4-2 and TRBJ2-7, with D possibly being TRBD2 (6 bases). The germline CDR1 and CDR2 sequences are LGHNA and YNFKEQ. This CDR3 has 14 amino acids. The germline V and J ends were trimmed by 0 bases and 5 bases, with 11 bases remaining between them. CDR3 sequence: CASSQDRWGDEQYF. CDR3 in DNA: TGTGCCAGCAGCCAAGATCGGTGGGGGGACGAGCAGTACTTC.

The rearrangement links TRBV5-5 to TRBJ1-6; TRBD1 might be the D (5 bases). The germline gives CDR1 SGHKS, CDR2 YYEKEE (reference sequence). V was trimmed by 3 bases and J by 10 bases, leaving 11 bases between them. The CDR3 totals 13 residues. CDR3 protein: CASSSDWGSPLHF. Here the CDR3 DNA reads TGTGCCAGCAGCTCAGACTGGGGCTCACCCCTCCACTTT. Based on the CDR3 plus reference TRBV5-5 and TRBJ1-6, the full variable domain is DAGVTQSPTHLIKTRGQQVTLRCSPISGHKSVSWYQQVLGQGPQFIFQYYEKEERGRGNFPDRFSARQFPNYSSELNVNALLLGDSALYLCASSSDWGSPLHFGNGTRLTVT.

The V and J genes are TRBV7-9 and TRBJ2-7; D is unresolved. Between the trimmed V and J ends, which lost 4 bases and 5 bases, there was a span of 12 bases. The CDR3 consists of 13 residues. The germline gives CDR1 SEHNR, CDR2 FQNEAQ (reference sequence). The CDR3 region has the DNA TGTGCCAGCAGCTCCTCGCCCGTCGACGAGCAGTACTTC. Translation: CASSSSPVDEQYF.

A remark on this clone: The identical CDR3 is also encoded by other nucleotide sequences in the sample. The rearrangement links TRBV6-1 to TRBJ2-7, with 8 nucleotides matching TRBD1. This CDR3 spans 15 amino acids. Per germline, CDR1 MNHNS and CDR2 SASEGT. V dropped 6 bases and J dropped 1; count of bases not matched to a gene: 8. CDR3 sequence reads: CASRGTGTGSYEQYF. Written as DNA, the CDR3 is TGTGCCAGCAGGGGTACCGGGACAGGATCCTACGAGCAGTACTTC.

Comments on this clone: Other DNA sequences of this sample code for an identical CDR3. V and J are TRBV28 and TRBJ1-5; no definite D call. Germline V gene data show CDR1 as MDHEN and CDR2 as SYDVKM. Trimming took off 6 bases at V and 2 bases at J, with 2 bases between the two ends. CDR3 length: 11 residues. This CDR3 reads CASRGNQPQHF. CDR3 DNA sequence: TGTGCCAGCAGGGGCAATCAGCCCCAGCATTTT.